This TCR beta chain was retrieved from a study of cytomegalovirus exposure and HLA in healthy donors. Primers for the PCR totalled 60 Vbeta and 13 Jbeta. Repertoires were generated with immunoSEQ multiplex PCR, while TCRdb's copy carries only in-frame clones and drops some. The sample has over 95,000 clones, around three quarters seen once. This clone was observed a single time. Its antigen remains unidentified. Overall study results and limits: Presence/absence analyses assumed roughly uniform sequencing depth across donors.

Sequenced sample: PBMCs. The source is a female donor in good health and CMV-seronegative.

The CDR3 coding sequence is TGTGCCAGCAGGCACGACGGACAGGGGTCCTACGAGCAGTACTTC. Translation: CASRHDGQGSYEQYF. V and J are TRBV6-1 and TRBJ2-7; 9 positions agree with TRBD1. CDR3 size: 15 residues. After removal of 6 bases from V and 1 base from J, the junction contained 7 bases not matched to a gene. Germline assignment: CDR1 MNHNS and CDR2 SASEGT.